These 16 T cell receptor beta chains came from one sample sequenced in a study of blood T cell repertoires in COVID-19. TCRdb's copy holds only in-frame clones and misses some; the assay was immunoSEQ multiplex PCR. The sample shows 260,000 or so clones, 85% of them seen only once. Sequencing input: PBMCs or T cells enriched from blood (not recorded which). These receptors were obtained from a woman aged 45-60 years who had recovered from COVID-19.

The chain combines TRBV7-2 with TRBJ1-5; possible D gene TRBD1, 6 bases. Germline CDR1 SGHTA, CDR2 FQGNSA. This CDR3 spans 14 amino acids. The germline V and J ends were trimmed by 6 bases and 1 base, with 10 bases remaining between them. CDR3 bases: TGTGCCAGCAGTTTTGACAGGAGCAATCAGCCCCAGCATTTT. This gives the protein CASSFDRSNQPQHF. Filled out from reference TRBV7-2 and TRBJ1-5, the complete variable domain reads GAGVSQSPSNKVTEKGKDVELRCDPISGHTALYWYRQSLGQGLEFLIYFQGNSAPDKSGLPSDRFSAERTGGSVSTLTIQRTQQEDSAVYLCASSFDRSNQPQHFGDGTRLSIL.

This chain links TRBV5-1 with TRBJ2-3, with D maybe TRBD1 (6 bases). The CDR3 has 15 residues. Germline V gives CDR1 SGHRS, CDR2 YFSETQ. The V gene lost 1 base and the J gene lost 0 bases, with 9 bases spanning the gap. The CDR3 DNA is TGCGCCAGCAGCTTGATAGGGGGAAGCACAGATACGCAGTATTTT. Translation: CASSLIGGSTDTQYF.

The chain uses TRBV3-1 (or the pseudogene TRBV3-2) and TRBJ1-6, with 8 positions matching TRBD1. Germline CDR1 LGHDT, CDR2 YNNKEL (reference sequence). CDR3 size: 15 residues. V lost 1 base, J lost 10 bases, and 6 bases stayed unmatched. CDR3 in DNA: TGTGCCAGCAGCCAAGCGGCGACAGGGGCATCACCCCTCCACTTT. Its translation is CASSQAATGASPLHF.

V and J are TRBV7-2 and TRBJ2-3; tentative D call: TRBD2 (5 bases). The germline gives CDR1 SGHTA, CDR2 FQGNSA. The CDR3 length is 14 residues. Trimming pared 0 bases from V and 3 bases from J, leaving 7 bases between. DNA for the CDR3: TGTGCCAGCAGCTTAGCGGGAGAAACAGATACGCAGTATTTT. This sequence encodes CASSLAGETDTQYF.

V gene TRBV13 combines with J gene TRBJ1-1; tentatively, D is TRBD1 (6 bases). Per the germline V gene, CDR1 is PRHDT and CDR2 is FYEKMQ (reference sequence). V gave up 7 bases and J gave up 3 bases, with 15 bases separating them. The CDR3 spans 14 residues. The CDR3, as DNA: TGTGCCAGCAAGGTAAGGGGGAGTGACACTGAAGCTTTCTTT. This codes for CASKVRGSDTEAFF.

This sequence joins TRBV6-5 and TRBJ1-1; 7 nucleotides match TRBD1. Unmatched junction bases numbered 8, after V lost 6 bases and J lost 4 bases. There are 14 residues in the CDR3. CDR1 is MNHEY and CDR2 is SVGAGI in the germline V gene. CDR3 region: CASSQDRAGTEAFF. As DNA, the CDR3 is TGTGCCAGCAGCCAAGACAGGGCTGGCACTGAAGCTTTCTTT.

This chain links TRBV4-1 with TRBJ2-7, with D possibly TRBD1 on 6 matching bases. The length of the CDR3 is 14 residues. Germline CDR1 is MGHRA and CDR2 is YSYEKL. V was cut by 0 bases and J by 4 bases, with 10 bases left in between. The CDR3 coding sequence is TGCGCCAGCAGCCAAGATCACAGGGTTTACGAGCAGTACTTC. Translation: CASSQDHRVYEQYF.

This chain uses TRBV18 with TRBJ1-5; D unresolved. Per germline, CDR1 KGHSH and CDR2 LQKENI. CDR3 length: 14 amino acids. V lost 6 bases and J 2 bases, leaving 11 bases between the germline ends. CDR3 sequence reads: CASSERNGNQPQHF. CDR3 DNA: TGTGCCAGCTCGGAGAGGAATGGCAATCAGCCCCAGCATTTT. The whole variable domain, remainder taken from reference TRBV18 and TRBJ1-5, is NAGVMQNPRHLVRRRGQEARLRCSPMKGHSHVYWYRQLPEEGLKFMVYLQKENIIDESGMPKERFSAEFPKEGPSILRIQQVVRGDSAAYFCASSERNGNQPQHFGDGTRLSIL.

This chain links TRBV2 with TRBJ1-6; weak D call: TRBD1 (6 bases). Trimming removed 2 bases from V and 5 bases from J, with 16 bases in between. The CDR3 loop spans 17 amino acids. Germline assignment: CDR1 SNHLY and CDR2 FYNNEI. The CDR3 reads CASSEQGQLLDNSPLHF. The CDR3 DNA reads TGTGCCAGCAGTGAACAGGGACAACTCCTAGATAATTCACCCCTCCACTTT.

The chain employs TRBV20-1 and TRBJ2-7; D may be TRBD1 (5 bases). Deletions cut 3 bases from V and 3 bases from J, with 12 bases between. Germline-derived CDR1 and CDR2 are DFQATT and SNEGSKA (reference sequence). The CDR3 extends over 13 amino acids. CDR3 DNA sequence: TGCAGTGCTAGTCGGGTCAGGGACTACGAGCAGTACTTC. Residues: CSASRVRDYEQYF.

V is TRBV5-4 and J is TRBJ1-2; a possible D gene is TRBD1 (5 bases). Trimming cost V 10 bases and J 2 bases, with 18 bases left between them. The length of the CDR3 is 14 residues. Germline values: CDR1 SGHNT, CDR2 YYREEE (reference sequence). The CDR3 spells CAVRVSRGNYGYTF. In DNA form, the CDR3 reads TGTGCCGTTCGGGTTTCTCGGGGGAACTATGGCTACACCTTC.

There are many counts of this clone. This rearrangement joins TRBV4-2 to TRBJ1-4, with D maybe TRBD1 (5 bases). This CDR3 spans 15 amino acids. Germline loops: CDR1 LGHNA, CDR2 YNFKEQ. V dropped 6 bases and J dropped 3 bases, with 14 bases sitting between them. For the CDR3, the DNA is TGTGCCAGCAGTCGAGCCGGACAACCTAATGAAAAACTGTTTTTT. Residues: CASSRAGQPNEKLFF.

The chain has TRBV7-8 and TRBJ2-7; possibly TRBD1 for D (6 bases). The germline V gene encodes CDR1 SGHVS and CDR2 FQNEAQ. CDR3 length equals 15 residues. Between the trimmed V and J ends, which lost 5 bases and 7 bases, there was a span of 21 bases. CDR3 bases: TGTGCCAGCAGCCTCCGGACAGACGCCTTAGAAGAGCAGTACTTC. Encoded protein: CASSLRTDALEEQYF.

This clone has just one count. The chain joins TRBV27 to TRBJ2-7, with 8 bases lining up with TRBD2. Germline V CDR1 and CDR2: MNHEY, SMNVEV (reference sequence). The V gene end was trimmed by 5 bases and the J gene end by 4 bases; junction bases not matched to a gene: 10. The CDR3 contains 15 residues. The CDR3 nucleotides are TGTGCCAGCAGTGATCTAGCGGGCCTGATATACGAGCAGTACTTC. Translated, it gives CASSDLAGLIYEQYF.

This clone appeared once. The rearrangement links TRBV10-1 to TRBJ2-5; TRBD1 might be the D (7 bases). Germline V gene sequence: CDR1 WNHNN, CDR2 SYGVQD (reference sequence). The CDR3 runs 14 residues. The V gene lost 9 bases and the J gene lost 4 bases, with 18 bases spanning the gap. Here the CDR3 reads CARELTGRSETQYF. CDR3 nucleotide sequence: TGCGCCAGAGAACTGACAGGGAGGTCAGAGACCCAGTACTTC.

The J gene is TRBJ2-7, the V gene TRBV11-2; 11 positions agree with TRBD2. Germline V CDR1 and CDR2: SGHAT, FQNNGV. The length of the CDR3 is 17 residues. Trimming removed 5 bases from V and 2 bases from J; junction bases left unmatched: 11. In nucleotides, the CDR3 is TGTGCCAGCAGCCCTCCGCGGACTAGCGGGTCAACCTACGAGCAGTACTTC. It yields the protein CASSPPRTSGSTYEQYF. The whole variable domain, remainder taken from reference TRBV11-2 and TRBJ2-7, is EAGVAQSPRYKIIEKRQSVAFWCNPISGHATLYWYQQILGQGPKLLIQFQNNGVVDDSQLPKDRFSAERLKGVDSTLKIQPAKLEDSAVYLCASSPPRTSGSTYEQYFGPGTRLTVT.